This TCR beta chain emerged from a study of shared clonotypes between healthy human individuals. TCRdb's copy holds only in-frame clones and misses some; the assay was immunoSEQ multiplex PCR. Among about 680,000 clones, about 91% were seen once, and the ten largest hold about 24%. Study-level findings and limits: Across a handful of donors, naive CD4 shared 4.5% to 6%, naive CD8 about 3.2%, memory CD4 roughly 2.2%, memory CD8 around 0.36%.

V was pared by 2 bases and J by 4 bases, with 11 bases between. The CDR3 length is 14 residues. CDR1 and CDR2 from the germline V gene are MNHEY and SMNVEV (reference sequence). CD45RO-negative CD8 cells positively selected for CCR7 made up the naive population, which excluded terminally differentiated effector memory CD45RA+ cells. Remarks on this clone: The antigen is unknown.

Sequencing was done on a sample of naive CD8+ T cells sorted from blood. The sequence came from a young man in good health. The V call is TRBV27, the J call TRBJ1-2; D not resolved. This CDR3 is CASSLSGPIYGYTF. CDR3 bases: TGTGCCAGCAGTTTAAGCGGCCCAATCTATGGCTACACCTTC.